This T cell receptor beta chain was recorded in a study of ipilimumab plus nivolumab after autologous stem cell transplantation (dated by TCRdb to the early 2020s). Broadly, across the study: A median of 5 ipilimumab doses and fewer than ten nivolumab doses was received by trial patients. Both primary refractory and relapsed disease were represented in the DLBCL cohort, where 18-month progression-free survival was roughly 89% and 26%, respectively. Patients with high-risk diffuse large B cell lymphoma, mature T cell lymphoma, or multiple myeloma undergoing autologous transplant were enrolled in the trial. The intent-to-treat population of the trial consisted of fewer than 45 patients. The study at large found these results: Per the authors, a biologic rationale for further study of the post-transplant checkpoint inhibition approach was offered by T cell receptor repertoire, regulatory T cell phenotype and gut microbiota profiles. Combined checkpoint inhibition appeared tolerable as post-transplant consolidation, according to the authors' conclusion.

Starting 14 to 28 days after the autologous transplant, patients began checkpoint therapy, which included ipilimumab at 1 mg/kg intravenously on day 1 of selected weeks. Patients received nivolumab at 3 mg/kg intravenously on day 1 of weeks 1, 4, 7, 10, and every two weeks through week 26. This Phase Ib clinical trial tested ipilimumab plus nivolumab, a combined checkpoint inhibition, as consolidation after autologous stem cell transplantation. The germline V end is reduced by 4 bases and the J end by 0 bases; junction bases left unmatched: 1. The CDR3 spans 16 residues, from the cysteine through the phenylalanine. Just the 48-base CDR3 DNA is kept, in frame starting at base 1. The germline V gene yields MGHRA for CDR1 and YSYEKL for CDR2. Turning to this clone: Its antigen is unknown. One base away there is no much larger clone; base qualities are not given.

Library preparation employed the immunoSEQ multiplex PCR assay. TCRdb retrieved this table from immuneACCESS and kept in-frame rearrangements only. Not all clones are present; in checked studies, unresolved V genes account for under half, and no reason is known for the remainder. The sample table lists about 13,000 clones, around three quarters of them with a count of one. 15% to 20% of the sample lies in the top ten. Sequencing was performed on PBMCs, taken in a trial of ipilimumab plus nivolumab as post-transplant consolidation. This clonotype was obtained from a male donor with diffuse large B-cell lymphoma. The chain couples TRBV4-1 to TRBJ2-1, with 12 middle bases fitting TRBD2. The DNA sequence reads TGCGCCAGCAGCCTGGGACTAGCGGGCTCCTACAATGAGCAGTTCTTC. This codes for CASSLGLAGSYNEQFF.